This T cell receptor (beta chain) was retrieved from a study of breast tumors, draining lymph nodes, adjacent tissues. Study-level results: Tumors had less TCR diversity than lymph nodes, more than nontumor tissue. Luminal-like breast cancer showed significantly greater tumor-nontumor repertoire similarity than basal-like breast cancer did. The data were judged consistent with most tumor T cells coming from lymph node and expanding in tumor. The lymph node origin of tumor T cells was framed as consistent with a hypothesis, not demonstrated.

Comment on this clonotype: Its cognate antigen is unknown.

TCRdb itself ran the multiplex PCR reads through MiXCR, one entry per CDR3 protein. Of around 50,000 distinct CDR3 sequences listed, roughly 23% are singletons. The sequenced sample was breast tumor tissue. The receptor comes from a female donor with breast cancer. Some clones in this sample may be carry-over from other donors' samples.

For the CDR3, the DNA is TGTGCCAGCAGCTTTGGGCCCTATAGCAATCAGCCCCAGCATTTT. Its protein product is CASSFGPYSNQPQHF. The chain uses TRBV12-3 or TRBV12-4 and TRBJ1-5, with D uncertain. The length of the CDR3 is 15 residues. The V and J ends lost 6 bases and 0 bases respectively, with 12 bases between them.